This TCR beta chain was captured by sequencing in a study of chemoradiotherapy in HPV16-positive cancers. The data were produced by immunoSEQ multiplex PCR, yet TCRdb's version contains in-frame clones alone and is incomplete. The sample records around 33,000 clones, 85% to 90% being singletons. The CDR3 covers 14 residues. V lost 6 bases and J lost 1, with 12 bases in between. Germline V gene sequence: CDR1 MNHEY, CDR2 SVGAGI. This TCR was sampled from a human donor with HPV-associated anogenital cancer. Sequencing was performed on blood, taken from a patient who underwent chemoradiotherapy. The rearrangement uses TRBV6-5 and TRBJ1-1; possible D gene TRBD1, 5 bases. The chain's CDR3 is CASRGDSANTEAFF. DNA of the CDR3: TGTGCCAGCAGGGGAGACAGCGCGAACACTGAAGCTTTCTTT.